This TCR beta chain was sequenced in a study of T cells in Graves' hyperthyroidism and ophthalmopathy. Overall study context: Peripheral blood collection took place at initial diagnosis, before any treatment. Study outcomes and limitations: Blood held most thyroid clonotypes expanded above 0.001 frequency.

This clonotype was detected many times. Antigen unknown. The TCR beta CDR3 regions underwent amplification using RNA transcripts as the source. The HTBI primer set served for first-round RT-PCR of the TCR CDR3. Each CDR3 protein gets one entry after TCRdb re-called the multiplex PCR reads with MiXCR. This table has 470,000 or so distinct CDR3 sequences, under 25% appearing once. The ends lost 5 bases at V and 6 bases at J; junction bases unmatched: 12. CDR1 is GTSNPN, CDR2 SVGIG, per germline (reference sequence). CDR3 length: 15 residues. The chain joins TRBV30 to TRBJ1-1; 10 positions agree with TRBD1. This TCR came from a man aged 18 to 29 with Graves' hyperthyroidism. Sequencing was performed on blood. The CDR3 DNA follows: TGTGCCTGGTTAGGACAGGGGGTTGTCGGACCTGAAGCTTTCTTT. Translation: CAWLGQGVVGPEAFF.